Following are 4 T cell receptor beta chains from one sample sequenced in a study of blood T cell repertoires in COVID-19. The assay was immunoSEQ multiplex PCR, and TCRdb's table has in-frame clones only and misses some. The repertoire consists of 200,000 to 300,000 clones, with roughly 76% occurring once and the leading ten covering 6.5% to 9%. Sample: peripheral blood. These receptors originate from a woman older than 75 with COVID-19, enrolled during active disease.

The CDR3 DNA is TGTGCCAGCAGTCCCCACACGTACACTGAAGCTTTCTTT. Protein product: CASSPHTYTEAFF. The rearrangement links TRBV27 to TRBJ1-1; D is unclear. The CDR3 loop spans 13 amino acids. Germline CDR1 is MNHEY and CDR2 is SMNVEV (reference sequence). V was shortened by 5 bases and J by 3 bases, with 10 bases between the two germline ends.

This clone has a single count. The CDR3 protein is CASRQDAYQPQHF. In nucleotides, the CDR3 is TGTGCCAGCAGACAAGATGCCTATCAGCCCCAGCATTTT. The V gene is TRBV28, the J gene TRBJ1-5, with D unclear. The CDR3 totals 13 residues. Germline V gene lookup returns CDR1 MDHEN and CDR2 SYDVKM. The V gene lost 6 bases and the J gene lost 5 bases, with 11 bases spanning the gap.

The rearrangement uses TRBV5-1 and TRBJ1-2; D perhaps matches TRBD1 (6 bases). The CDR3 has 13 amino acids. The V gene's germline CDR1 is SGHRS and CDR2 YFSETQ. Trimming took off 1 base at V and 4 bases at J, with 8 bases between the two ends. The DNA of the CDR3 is TGCGCCAGCAGCTTGACAGGGCTCTATGGCTACACCTTC. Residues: CASSLTGLYGYTF.

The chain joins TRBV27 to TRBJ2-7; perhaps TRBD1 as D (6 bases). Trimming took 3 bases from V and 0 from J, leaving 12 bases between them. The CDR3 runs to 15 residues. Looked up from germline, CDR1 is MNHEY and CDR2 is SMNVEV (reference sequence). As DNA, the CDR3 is TGTGCCAGCAGTTTCTTTTCAGGGGCCTCCTACGAGCAGTACTTC. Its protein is CASSFFSGASYEQYF.